This T cell receptor beta chain emerged from a study of blood T cell repertoires in COVID-19. For the study at large: Sites in the United States, Italy and Spain provided acute and convalescent COVID-19 samples. T cells, B-cell-depleted T cells, or PBMCs provided the cDNA or gDNA that served as material.

In the original workflow: Amplification from reference gene primers served as the basis for estimated nucleated cell counts. TCRdb's table, derived via immunoSEQ multiplex PCR, lists solely in-frame clones and lacks some. V and J calls and clone size follow that table, whereas D and trimming were derived from the DNA. The table has some 150,000 clones, roughly 79% seen once. This clone was seen only a few times. V was pared by 2 bases and J by 4 bases, with 10 bases between. The CDR3 has 14 amino acids. Germline V gene lookup returns CDR1 SGHAT and CDR2 FQDESV (reference sequence). This receptor was taken from a human donor with acute or convalescent COVID-19. The donor label of this sample is uncertain. The chain links TRBV11-1 to TRBJ2-3; D ambiguous. Sequencing was carried out using peripheral blood. CDR3 sequence: CASSLTILADTQYF. Written as DNA, the CDR3 is TGTGCCAGCAGCTTAACGATCTTAGCAGATACGCAGTATTTT.